This T cell receptor (beta chain) is drawn from a study of T cell responses to AZD1222 COVID-19 vaccine. About the research overall: Second doses at about 4 or about 12 weeks were pooled.

Comments on this clone: The target antigen is unknown.

Germline loops: CDR1 SGHNT, CDR2 YYREEE (reference sequence). The CDR3 totals 15 residues. Trimming left V 0 bases short and J 0 bases short, with 8 bases between. TCRdb's table, derived via immunoSEQ multiplex PCR, lists solely in-frame clones and lacks some. The sample has more than 140,000 clones; 88% are singletons. Findings and caveats of the study: At study baseline, merely six AZD1222 recipients were seropositive.

The V call is TRBV5-4, the J call TRBJ2-3; D may be TRBD2 (5 bases). This TCR was sampled from an adult in good health. Here the sequenced sample was peripheral blood, taken on day 0 of AZD1222 vaccination. Here the CDR3 reads CASSLASGSTDTQYF. CDR3 coding DNA: TGTGCCAGCAGCTTGGCCAGCGGAAGCACAGATACGCAGTATTTT.